This T cell receptor beta chain came from a study of cytomegalovirus exposure and HLA in healthy donors. Study details: The study placed 80% to 85% of its approximately 360 genotyped donors in the Caucasian-associated ancestry cluster. Overall study results and limits: In a later analysis, TCR beta V- and J-gene trimming showed a link to a missense DCLRE1C variant. The likely origin of a cluster of highly shared sequence variants was a sequencing artifact.

Nominal health characterized the donors when sampled, though unrecorded immune exposures were likely. In the case of this clone: The antigen remains undetermined.

Germline V lookup: CDR1 MGHDK, CDR2 SYGVNS. This CDR3 is built from 15 residues. Trimming stripped 5 bases from V and 4 bases from J, with 15 bases between. The PCR ran on 60 Vbeta and 13 Jbeta primers. Profiled with immunoSEQ multiplex PCR; TCRdb holds only in-frame clones, not every one. The sample consists of about 160,000 clones, about 80% of them appearing once. This chain joins TRBV25-1 and TRBJ1-3; D gene uncertain. The clonotype was recovered from a man aged 25-45 years in good health and CMV-seropositive. The specimen was PBMCs. The CDR3 nucleotides are TGTGCCAGCAGTAGCATCGCGGTCCCGGGAAACACCATATATTTT. Encoded protein: CASSSIAVPGNTIYF.